The 17 T cell receptor beta chains given below trace back to one sample, sequenced in a study of T cells expressing NK-cell markers. One entry per CDR3 protein, without DNA, is what TCRdb gives after re-calling the 5' RACE reads. The sample includes fewer than 400,000 distinct CDR3 sequences. Sequencing was performed on blood T cells: a sorted CD56 or NKG2C T cell subset, CD4+ or CD8+ T cells, or bulk PBMC T cells (not recorded which). These receptors all stem from a man between 18 and 69 years old in good health.

The chain couples TRBV7-2 to TRBJ1-2; with no DNA, the TCRdb D assignment of TRBD1 cannot be verified. CDR3 length: 14 residues. Germline CDR1 reads SGHTA; CDR2 reads FQGNSA. The chain's CDR3 is CASSTGTANYGYTF.

The chain carries TRBV19 and TRBJ1-2; TCRdb's D call, TRBD1, is unchecked because there is no DNA. The germline V gene has CDR1 LNHDA and CDR2 SQIVND (reference sequence). The CDR3 runs 14 residues. CDR3 region: CASRRGVKSYGYTF.

The rearrangement joins TRBV27 to TRBJ2-2; TCRdb reports TRBD2, a call that lacks DNA to check it against. This CDR3 is 18 amino acids long. Germline assignment: CDR1 MNHEY and CDR2 SMNVEV (reference sequence). CDR3 amino acids: CASSLDSLGGMNTGELFF.

The V call is TRBV10-2, the J call TRBJ2-7; TCRdb's assignment of TRBD2 cannot be checked, as there is no DNA. Germline loops: CDR1 WSHSY, CDR2 SAAADI. The CDR3 extends over 16 amino acids. The CDR3 spells CASSDPGGPNSYEQYF.

The CDR3 loop reads CSVRGYGKETQYF. This sequence joins TRBV29-1 and TRBJ2-5. CDR3 size: 13 residues. In germline, CDR1 is SQVTM, CDR2 ANQGSEA.

V gene TRBV20-1 combines with J gene TRBJ2-7; TCRdb lists TRBD2, though no DNA is available to test this call. CDR1 and CDR2 from the germline V gene are DFQATT and SNEGSKA (reference sequence). This CDR3 spans 14 amino acids. CDR3 residues: CSARELADVYEQYF.

The chain joins TRBV27 to TRBJ1-6; TCRdb lists TRBD1, though no DNA is available to test this call. Germline V gene sequence: CDR1 MNHEY, CDR2 SMNVEV (reference sequence). The CDR3 extends over 15 amino acids. CDR3: CASTHGQSDNSPLHF.

The chain uses TRBV30 and TRBJ2-7; the TCRdb D gene call, TRBD1, has no DNA to confirm it. The CDR3 consists of 14 residues. Germline loops: CDR1 GTSNPN, CDR2 SVGIG (reference sequence). CDR3 protein: CAWSRQGLYYEQYF.

This sequence joins TRBV18 and TRBJ2-1; TCRdb proposes TRBD2, but this gene call is untestable without DNA. Germline V gene sequence: CDR1 KGHSH, CDR2 LQKENI. The CDR3 length is 18 residues. CDR3 protein: CASSPRMAGGPYHNEQFF.

The chain employs TRBV12-3 or TRBV12-4 and TRBJ2-2. This CDR3 has 14 amino acids. The CDR3: CASSLGRFPGELFF.

V gene TRBV12-3 or TRBV12-4 combines with J gene TRBJ2-3; with no DNA, the TCRdb D assignment of TRBD1 cannot be verified. This CDR3 spans 15 amino acids. The CDR3 loop is CASSSDRGLIDTQYF.

This chain joins TRBV10-3 and TRBJ2-5. Looked up from germline, CDR1 is ENHRY and CDR2 is SYGVKD. This CDR3 is built from 12 residues. The CDR3 protein is CATAGNQETQYF.

The rearrangement joins TRBV5-1 to TRBJ1-1; TCRdb's D gene call, TRBD1, goes unchecked for lack of DNA. The CDR3 is 16 amino acids. CDR1 and CDR2 from the germline V gene are SGHRS and YFSETQ. CDR3 loop: CASSLHAGGVGTEAFF.

The V and J genes are TRBV7-2 and TRBJ2-4; the D call from TCRdb, TRBD2, cannot be confirmed without DNA. Germline V gene sequence: CDR1 SGHTA, CDR2 FQGNSA. CDR3 length equals 11 residues. CDR3 in amino acids: CASRRDFIQYF. The whole variable domain, filled in from reference TRBV7-2 and TRBJ2-4, reads GAGVSQSPSNKVTEKGKDVELRCDPISGHTALYWYRQSLGQGLEFLIYFQGNSAPDKSGLPSDRFSAERTGGSVSTLTIQRTQQEDSAVYLCASRRDFIQYFGAGTRLSVL.

V and J are TRBV6-1 and TRBJ2-7; no DNA is available, so the TRBD2 call from TCRdb remains unchecked. CDR1 MNHNS and CDR2 SASEGT come from the germline V gene. The CDR3 runs to 13 residues. The CDR3 loop is CASSPGLLYEQYF.

The chain combines TRBV5-6 with TRBJ2-3; checking the TCRdb D call of TRBD2 is not possible without DNA. The V gene's germline CDR1 is SGHDT and CDR2 YYEEEE. The CDR3 extends over 15 amino acids. CDR3 sequence: CASSPLASDPDTQYF.

The chain recombines TRBV5-1 with TRBJ1-2; TCRdb returns TRBD1, unconfirmable since there is no DNA. This CDR3 spans 16 amino acids. CDR1 is SGHRS and CDR2 is YFSETQ in the germline V gene. The CDR3 protein is CASSLVVTGGADGYTF.